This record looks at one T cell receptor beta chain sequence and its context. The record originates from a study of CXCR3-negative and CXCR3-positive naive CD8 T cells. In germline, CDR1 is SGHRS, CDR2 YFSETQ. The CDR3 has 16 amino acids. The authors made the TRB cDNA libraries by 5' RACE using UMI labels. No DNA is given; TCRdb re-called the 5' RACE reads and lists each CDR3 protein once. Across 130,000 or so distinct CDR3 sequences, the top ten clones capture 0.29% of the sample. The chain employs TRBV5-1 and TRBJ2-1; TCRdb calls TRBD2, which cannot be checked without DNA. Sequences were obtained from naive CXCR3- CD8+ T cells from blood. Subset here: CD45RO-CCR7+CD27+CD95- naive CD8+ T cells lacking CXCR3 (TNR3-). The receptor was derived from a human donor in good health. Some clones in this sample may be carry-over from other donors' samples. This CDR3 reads CASSWGFAGGPQEQFF.